Below are 28 T cell receptor beta chains sequenced from a single sample in a study of post-analysis software for immune sequencing data. Study outcomes and limitations: TRBV5-6, TRBV5-1 and TRBV20-1 were among a handful of TRBV segments more frequent in patients than controls.

The TCR beta cDNA libraries contained unique molecular identifiers. TCRdb re-called the PCR reads through MiXCR, storing one row per CDR3 protein. The sample includes about 770,000 distinct CDR3 sequences, about half of them seen just once. These receptors' targets are unknown. Sequencing was done on a sample of blood. The receptors here all came from a girl aged 10 to 17 with multiple sclerosis.

Only a few counts were recorded for this clonotype. The chain couples TRBV11-3 to TRBJ2-3; 7 bases agree with TRBD2. V was clipped by 6 bases and J by 1 base; unmatched bases: 10. CDR3 length: 16 amino acids. Germline CDR1 reads SGHNT; CDR2 reads YENEEA. The CDR3 loop is CASRGGGSSRTDTQYF. The CDR3 DNA is TGTGCCAGCAGAGGAGGCGGGAGTTCTCGCACAGATACGCAGTATTTT.

The chain joins TRBV7-9 to TRBJ2-1, with TRBD2 matching over 11 bases. The J segment lost 9 bases and the V segment lost 5 bases, leaving 9 bases of the junction unmatched. The germline V gene has CDR1 SEHNR and CDR2 FQNEAQ (reference sequence). CDR3 length: 15 residues. The CDR3 DNA follows: TGTGCCAGCAGCACCACTAGCGGGAGTATCATTGAGCAGTTCTTC. This codes for CASSTTSGSIIEQFF.

This clonotype occurred a few times. The rearrangement links TRBV20-1 to TRBJ2-5, with D hard to call. The tail of the sequence fits TRBJ2-7 better, so the J call may be wrong. The germline gives CDR1 DFQATT, CDR2 SNEGSKA (reference sequence). The CDR3 loop spans 11 amino acids. The CDR3, as DNA: TGCAGTGCTAGACTGGTGGGCGAGCAGTACTTC. Translating gives CSARLVGEQYF.

J is TRBJ2-7 and V is TRBV6-1, with TRBD2 as a possible D gene (5 bases). The last part of the DNA fits TRBJ2-5 better; the J call may be wrong. The CDR3 is 12 amino acids. CDR1 is MNHNS, CDR2 SASEGT, per germline. CDR3 sequence (DNA): TGTGCCAGCAGGGGAGCGGCGGAGACCCAGTACTTC. It codes for CASRGAAETQYF.

CDR3 coding DNA: TGTGCCTGGAAAAGGACTAGGTCTAGCGATGAGCAGTTCTTC. It encodes CAWKRTRSSDEQFF. The V gene is TRBV30, the J gene TRBJ2-1, with 7 nucleotides matching TRBD2. The CDR3 covers 14 residues. Germline trimming cut 4 bases from V and 8 bases from J; bases unmatched to any gene: 11. CDR1 and CDR2 from the germline V gene are GTSNPN and SVGIG (reference sequence).

This rearrangement joins TRBV2 to TRBJ2-7; 7 bases are shared with TRBD2. The germline V gene encodes CDR1 SNHLY and CDR2 FYNNEI. This CDR3 spans 14 amino acids. Germline trimming cut 4 bases from V and 7 bases from J; bases unmatched to any gene: 10. CDR3 protein: CASSASSGDNEQYF. For the CDR3, the DNA is TGTGCCAGCAGTGCTTCTAGCGGAGACAATGAGCAGTACTTC.

CDR3 sequence: CASGEGAVWFAQYF. CDR3 sequence (DNA): TGTGCCAGCGGGGAGGGGGCGGTTTGGTTTGCGCAGTACTTC. The V and J genes are TRBV7-2 and TRBJ2-7, with D possibly being TRBD1 or TRBD2 (7 bases each). From germline, CDR1 is SGHTA and CDR2 FQGNSA. This CDR3 is built from 14 residues. V was clipped by 8 bases and J by 9 bases, with 23 bases between them.

This sequence joins TRBV13 and TRBJ2-7; D perhaps matches TRBD1 (6 bases). The germline V gene encodes CDR1 PRHDT and CDR2 FYEKMQ (reference sequence). The CDR3 spans 15 residues. The germline V and J ends were trimmed by 5 bases and 0 bases, with 14 bases remaining between them. The CDR3 region has the DNA TGTGCCAGCAGCCGCGGACAGAGGAGCTCCTACGAGCAGTACTTC. Residues: CASSRGQRSSYEQYF.

This clonotype was seen once. The rearrangement links TRBV20-1 to TRBJ2-1; the match to TRBD2 covers 7 bases. The ends lost 5 bases at V and 9 bases at J; junction bases unmatched: 7. The CDR3 extends over 12 amino acids. Germline V CDR1 and CDR2: DFQATT, SNEGSKA (reference sequence). The CDR3: CSAGGTTPEQFF. The DNA for the CDR3 is TGCAGTGCTGGAGGGACTACCCCTGAGCAGTTCTTC.

This clonotype was detected a few times. The rearrangement links TRBV3-1 to TRBJ2-7; D ambiguous. This CDR3 has 16 residues. The V and J ends lost 2 bases and 0 bases respectively, with 14 bases between them. CDR1 is LGHDT, CDR2 YNNKEL, per germline (reference sequence). In DNA, the CDR3 is TGTGCCAGCAGCCAATTTTCGGATTCCAGCTCCTACGAGCAGTACTTC. This encodes CASSQFSDSSSYEQYF.

The chain links TRBV12-3 or TRBV12-4 to TRBJ2-1; the match to TRBD2 covers 9 bases. The V gene end was trimmed by 6 bases and the J gene end by 6 bases; junction bases not matched to a gene: 12. The CDR3 runs to 16 residues. In DNA form, the CDR3 reads TGTGCCAGCAGGGGACTAGCAGGAGCCGAGGTCAATGAGCAGTTCTTC. Protein product: CASRGLAGAEVNEQFF.

The V gene is TRBV10-3, the J gene TRBJ1-1; D may be TRBD1 (6 bases). The CDR3 runs to 16 residues. Trimming cost V 0 bases and J 5 bases, with 16 bases left between them. Per germline, CDR1 ENHRY and CDR2 SYGVKD. The DNA of the CDR3 is TGTGCCATCAGTGAGTCGTCGGCAGGGGTACGGACTGAAGCTTTCTTT. Amino acid sequence: CAISESSAGVRTEAFF.

This rearrangement joins TRBV15 to TRBJ2-4; 14 nucleotides line up with TRBD2. The J call is in doubt because the DNA end fits TRBJ2-7 better. The CDR3 loop spans 16 amino acids. Per germline, CDR1 LNHNV and CDR2 YYDKDF (reference sequence). CDR3 coding DNA: TGTGCCACCAGCCGTATTGGGACTAGCGGGAGCTACGAGCAGTACTTC. Its protein is CATSRIGTSGSYEQYF.

The chain is built from TRBV10-3 and TRBJ2-7, with D perhaps given as TRBD1 or TRBD2 (5 bases each). The CDR3 loop spans 19 amino acids. V lost 2 bases, J lost 0 bases, and 23 bases lay in between. Germline V gene sequence: CDR1 ENHRY, CDR2 SYGVKD. CDR3: CAISEGKKTGTASSYEQYF. The CDR3 bases are TGTGCCATCAGTGAGGGGAAAAAGACCGGGACCGCAAGCTCCTACGAGCAGTACTTC.

This clonotype was counted a few times. The chain recombines TRBV29-1 with TRBJ1-1, with D possibly matching TRBD1 (5 bases). This CDR3 spans 14 amino acids. Trimming removed 5 bases from V and 1 base from J, with 14 bases in between. CDR1 is SQVTM and CDR2 is ANQGSEA in the germline V gene. Here the CDR3 DNA reads TGCAGCGTTCCCAACCTTGACAGGAACACTGAAGCTTTCTTT. Protein: CSVPNLDRNTEAFF.

This clonotype was detected only once. V usage is TRBV7-2 and J usage is TRBJ1-2, with D possibly TRBD1 on 5 matching bases. Trimming took 1 base from V and 6 from J, leaving 15 bases between them. CDR3 length equals 15 residues. CDR1 SGHTA and CDR2 FQGNSA come from the germline V gene. The CDR3 DNA is TGTGCCAGCAGCTTAGGGGGGGGAGTTCAAAATGGCTACACCTTC. Translation gives CASSLGGGVQNGYTF.

The CDR3 DNA reads TGTATCAGCAGCTTGGCCAAGGGCAATGAGCAGTTCTTC. This encodes CISSLAKGNEQFF. J is TRBJ2-1 and V is TRBV11-2; D not resolved. CDR1 is SGHAT and CDR2 is FQNNGV in the germline V gene. CDR3 size: 13 residues.

Only a few counts were recorded for this clonotype. The junction and the germline gene differ at one end; a read error may be behind it. The chain uses TRBV15 and TRBJ2-1; 8 bases map to TRBD2. This CDR3 comprises 15 residues. Looked up from germline, CDR1 is LNHNV and CDR2 is YYDKDF (reference sequence). The CDR3 reads CAASIGLAPYNEQFF. CDR3 in DNA: TGTGCCGCCAGCATTGGACTAGCACCTTACAATGAGCAGTTCTTC.

J is TRBJ2-3 and V is TRBV15; a weak D match, TRBD2 (6 bases). This CDR3 spans 16 amino acids. V was cut by 0 bases and J by 2 bases, with 12 bases left in between. In germline, CDR1 is LNHNV, CDR2 YYDKDF (reference sequence). CDR3 amino acids: CATSRDGRSDTDTQYF. Here the CDR3 DNA reads TGTGCCACCAGCAGAGATGGGAGGTCAGACACAGATACGCAGTATTTT.

The genes are TRBV15 and TRBJ2-3; the match to TRBD2 covers 10 bases. Per germline, CDR1 LNHNV and CDR2 YYDKDF (reference sequence). The CDR3 length is 17 residues. With 3 bases clipped from V and 1 base from J, the junction kept 7 bases outside the gene matches. The CDR3, as DNA: TGTGCCACCAGCAGGGGATTTAGCGGGGGGCGCACAGATACGCAGTATTTT. It specifies CATSRGFSGGRTDTQYF.

This chain uses TRBV9 with TRBJ1-5; tentatively, D is TRBD1 (6 bases). The V end lost 4 bases, the J end lost 4 bases, and 12 bases lay between the germline ends. The CDR3 is made up of 14 amino acids. CDR1 SGDLS and CDR2 YYNGEE come from the germline V gene. CDR3 sequence: CASSPGQLNQPQHF. For the CDR3, the DNA is TGTGCCAGCAGCCCGGGACAACTAAATCAGCCCCAGCATTTT.

This sequence joins TRBV28 and TRBJ1-2; possibly TRBD1 for D (6 bases). Trimming left V 6 bases short and J 0 bases short, with 8 bases between. CDR1 MDHEN and CDR2 SYDVKM come from the germline V gene. This CDR3 has 13 amino acids. The CDR3 bases are TGTGCCAGCAGGGCAGGGGCTAACTATGGCTACACCTTC. It translates to CASRAGANYGYTF.

CDR3 region: CASSLFSGSGETQYF. CDR3 sequence (DNA): TGCGCCAGCAGCTTGTTTAGCGGGAGCGGAGAGACCCAGTACTTC. The chain links TRBV5-1 to TRBJ2-7; TRBD2 matches at 9 bases. The J call may be mistaken, given a closer DNA end match to TRBJ2-5. CDR3 length: 15 residues. Germline CDR1 is SGHRS and CDR2 is YFSETQ.

This clonotype occurred a few times. This chain joins TRBV24-1 and TRBJ2-5; the D gene is possibly TRBD1 (5 bases). The CDR3 length is 16 residues. V lost 0 bases and J lost 1, with 11 bases in between. Germline V gene lookup returns CDR1 KGHDR and CDR2 SFDVKD. In DNA form, the CDR3 reads TGTGCCACCAGTGATTTGCTTGACAGCTCCCAAGAGACCCAGTACTTC. Its translation is CATSDLLDSSQETQYF.

The genes are TRBV28 and TRBJ2-7; TRBD2 matches at 7 bases. The tail of the sequence fits TRBJ2-5 better, so the J call may be wrong. The CDR3 consists of 15 residues. CDR1 and CDR2 (germline): MDHEN, SYDVKM. DNA for the CDR3: TGTGCCAGCAGTTTAGGGAGGGTGTACGGGGAGACCCAGTACTTC. This gives the protein CASSLGRVYGETQYF.

The genes are TRBV11-2 and TRBJ2-1; unclear D gene. The CDR3 length is 14 residues. The V and J ends lost 5 bases and 9 bases respectively, with 17 bases between them. Germline values: CDR1 SGHAT, CDR2 FQNNGV. The DNA for the CDR3 is TGTGCCAGCAGCCACCCAGGCGCCTTCATTGAGCAGTTCTTC. Protein product: CASSHPGAFIEQFF.

The V and J genes are TRBV20-1 and TRBJ2-4; TRBD2 might be the D (6 bases). V lost 5 bases and J 13 bases, leaving 27 bases between the germline ends. Germline V gene data show CDR1 as DFQATT and CDR2 as SNEGSKA (reference sequence). CDR3 size: 15 residues. The CDR3 reads CSAPQENRPSGEQYF. The CDR3 region has the DNA TGCAGTGCTCCTCAGGAGAACAGGCCATCGGGGGAGCAGTACTTC.

V gene TRBV5-1 combines with J gene TRBJ2-1; 9 bases fit TRBD2. V lost 0 bases, J lost 3 bases, and 4 bases stayed unmatched. The germline V gene has CDR1 SGHRS and CDR2 YFSETQ. The CDR3 totals 16 residues. Here the CDR3 DNA reads TGCGCCAGCAGCTTGGTGGCTAGCGGGGACTACAATGAGCAGTTCTTC. It translates to CASSLVASGDYNEQFF. Combining the CDR3 with reference TRBV5-1 and TRBJ2-1 gives the whole variable domain KAGVTQTPRYLIKTRGQQVTLSCSPISGHRSVSWYQQTPGQGLQFLFEYFSETQRNKGNFPGRFSGRQFSNSRSEMNVSTLELGDSALYLCASSLVASGDYNEQFFGPGTRLTVL.